One and the same sample provided the 19 T cell receptor beta chains below, sequenced in a study of cytomegalovirus exposure and HLA in healthy donors. A multiplex PCR was run with 60 Vbeta primers and 13 Jbeta primers. Libraries were prepared by immunoSEQ multiplex PCR; TCRdb keeps only in-frame clonotypes and omits some of them. The sample holds about 150,000 clones, roughly 80% seen once. Sequencing was done on a sample of PBMCs. The source of these receptors is a woman between 45 and 65 years old in good health and CMV-seropositive.

The chain is built from TRBV27 and TRBJ1-4; the D gene is possibly TRBD1 (5 bases). The CDR3 is 15 residues long. Trimming removed 1 base from V and 7 bases from J, with 13 bases in between. Germline lookup yields CDR1 MNHEY and CDR2 SMNVEV (reference sequence). CDR3 DNA sequence: TGTGCCAGCAGTTTATTCTCGGGGGTACGTGAAAAACTGTTTTTT. Translation: CASSLFSGVREKLFF.

The rearrangement uses TRBV28 and TRBJ1-5; 7 bases fit TRBD1. V shed 5 bases, J shed 1 base, and the junction held 5 bases outside the gene matches. Per germline, CDR1 MDHEN and CDR2 SYDVKM. This CDR3 region has 15 residues. CDR3 in amino acids: CASSGDRVSNQPQHF. CDR3 DNA: TGTGCCAGCAGTGGCGACAGGGTGAGCAATCAGCCCCAGCATTTT.

About this clone itself: Other DNA sequences in this specimen translate into the identical CDR3. V and J are TRBV30 and TRBJ2-7; tentative D call: TRBD1 (5 bases). The CDR3 totals 13 residues. V was shortened by 0 bases and J by 1 base, with 7 bases between the two germline ends. In germline, CDR1 is GTSNPN, CDR2 SVGIG (reference sequence). CDR3 region: CAWSVGQSYEQYF. The CDR3 DNA reads TGTGCCTGGAGTGTTGGACAATCCTACGAGCAGTACTTC.

The chain recombines TRBV4-1 with TRBJ2-2, with 11 bases identical to TRBD2. The CDR3 sequence is 13 residues long. V shed 9 bases and J 7 bases; nucleotides not matched to a gene: 4. The germline CDR1 and CDR2 sequences are MGHRA and YSYEKL. This CDR3 reads CASLAGGGGELFF. The CDR3 DNA sequence: TGCGCCAGTCTAGCGGGGGGAGGCGGGGAGCTGTTTTTT.

This clone was detected once. The chain recombines TRBV7-8 with TRBJ2-7; D may be TRBD1 (5 bases). CDR1 and CDR2 (germline): SGHVS, FQNEAQ. Trimming removed 1 base at V and 3 bases at J, with 7 bases between. The CDR3 runs to 13 residues. In DNA form, the CDR3 reads TGTGCCAGCAGCTTAGAGACAGTCTACGAGCAGTACTTC. Its protein is CASSLETVYEQYF.

V is TRBV4-3 and J is TRBJ2-1; perhaps TRBD2 as D (6 bases). Germline V gene sequence: CDR1 LGHNA, CDR2 YSLEER. The CDR3 runs to 14 residues. Trimming cost V 2 bases and J 7 bases, with 12 bases left between them. Here the CDR3 DNA reads TGCGCCAGCAGCCAATGGGGAGGAAGAAATGAGCAGTTCTTC. This sequence encodes CASSQWGGRNEQFF.

V and J are TRBV11-2 and TRBJ2-7; 7 bases fit TRBD1. The trim removed 6 bases at V and 6 bases at J, leaving 11 bases unmatched. Germline CDR1 is SGHAT and CDR2 is FQNNGV. The CDR3 has 14 amino acids. CDR3 sequence reads: CASRLDRVPAEQYF. In DNA, the CDR3 is TGTGCCAGCAGGCTAGACAGGGTTCCCGCCGAGCAGTACTTC. Full variable domain (rest looked up from reference TRBV11-2 and TRBJ2-7): EAGVAQSPRYKIIEKRQSVAFWCNPISGHATLYWYQQILGQGPKLLIQFQNNGVVDDSQLPKDRFSAERLKGVDSTLKIQPAKLEDSAVYLCASRLDRVPAEQYFGPGTRLTVT.

The chain combines TRBV21-1 with TRBJ2-1; the D segment call TRBD1 is taken from the table without a DNA check. TRBV21-1 is assigned pseudogene status. CDR3 length: 17 residues. The CDR3: CASSRKPRGLIGHEQFF. The CDR3, as DNA: TGTGCCAGCAGCCGAAAGCCTAGGGGATTGATCGGACATGAGCAGTTCTTC.

Notes on this clone: The same CDR3 is also encoded by other DNA sequences in this sample. The genes are TRBV11-3 and TRBJ2-2; 8 bases fit TRBD1. This CDR3 has 16 amino acids. The germline V gene encodes CDR1 SGHNT and CDR2 YENEEA. V trimming: 4 bases; J trimming: 2 bases; junction bases outside the gene matches: 6. The CDR3 DNA reads TGTGCCAGCAGCTCAGGCGGACAGGGTAACACCGGGGAGCTGTTTTTT. Translation: CASSSGGQGNTGELFF.

This chain uses TRBV7-9 with TRBJ1-1; TRBD1 is a possible D gene (5 bases). The CDR3 is 14 amino acids. CDR1 SEHNR and CDR2 FQNEAQ come from the germline V gene (reference sequence). V lost 6 bases and J 1 base, leaving 12 bases between the germline ends. The CDR3 coding sequence is TGTGCCAGCAGTCCGGGGGGGAGGAACACTGAAGCTTTCTTT. It specifies CASSPGGRNTEAFF.

Written as DNA, the CDR3 is TGTGCCAGCAGCTTCCAGACAGGGCTTTCCTACGAGCAGTACTTC. This encodes CASSFQTGLSYEQYF. The V gene is TRBV7-2, the J gene TRBJ2-7; 7 nucleotides match TRBD1. The CDR3 runs 15 residues. After removal of 3 bases from V and 1 base from J, the junction contained 6 bases not matched to a gene. Germline V gene data show CDR1 as SGHTA and CDR2 as FQGNSA.

This clone was observed once. The CDR3 nucleotides read TGTGCCTGGAGTGCTGGGCCTGGGGCCAACGTCCTGACTTTC. Its translation: CAWSAGPGANVLTF. The chain is built from TRBV30 and TRBJ2-6, with D uncertain. This CDR3 region has 14 residues. CDR1 is GTSNPN and CDR2 is SVGIG in the germline V gene (reference sequence). V dropped 1 base and J dropped 2 bases, with 6 bases sitting between them.

This clone was counted only a few times. This rearrangement joins TRBV6-5 to TRBJ2-7; the match to TRBD1 covers 7 bases. Germline V gene lookup returns CDR1 MNHEY and CDR2 SVGAGI. The J segment lost 2 bases and the V segment lost 6 bases, leaving 7 bases of the junction unmatched. The CDR3 is 14 amino acids. The CDR3 region is CASSQTGTAYEQYF. The CDR3 nucleotides read TGTGCCAGCAGCCAAACCGGGACAGCCTACGAGCAGTACTTC.

The chain is built from TRBV7-6 and TRBJ1-1; no definite D call. The CDR3 covers 13 residues. V was cut by 8 bases and J by 0 bases, with 10 bases left in between. The germline CDR1 and CDR2 sequences are SGHVS and FNYEAQ. The CDR3 coding sequence is TGTGCCAGCGCACGAGGGCTGAACACTGAAGCTTTCTTT. As protein: CASARGLNTEAFF.

The chain uses TRBV29-1 and TRBJ1-1; D unclear. The CDR3 has 10 amino acids. V dropped 4 bases and J dropped 6 bases, with 6 bases sitting between them. In germline, CDR1 is SQVTM, CDR2 ANQGSEA. CDR3 residues: CSVVFAEAFF. In nucleotides, the CDR3 is TGCAGCGTTGTATTCGCTGAAGCTTTCTTT.

The rearrangement uses TRBV11-2 and TRBJ2-7, with TRBD1 identical over 8 bases. CDR1 and CDR2 (germline): SGHAT, FQNNGV. V gave up 3 bases and J gave up 0 bases; unmatched junction bases: 1. CDR3 length: 14 residues. The CDR3 is CASSFGQGSYEQYF. The CDR3 DNA reads as TGTGCCAGCAGCTTTGGACAGGGCTCCTACGAGCAGTACTTC.

This clone has only one observation. The chain recombines TRBV6-5 with TRBJ1-6, with D possibly TRBD1 on 6 matching bases. V shed 2 bases and J shed 0 bases, with 8 bases lying between them. Germline V gene data show CDR1 as MNHEY and CDR2 as SVGAGI. CDR3 length: 16 amino acids. CDR3 DNA: TGTGCCAGCAGTTACAGGGGGAGCTCCTATAATTCACCCCTCCACTTT. Protein product: CASSYRGSSYNSPLHF.

The chain employs TRBV2 and TRBJ1-1; tentatively, D is TRBD1 (6 bases). Trimming took off 5 bases at V and 0 bases at J, with 10 bases between the two ends. The CDR3 has 14 residues. The germline gives CDR1 SNHLY, CDR2 FYNNEI. CDR3 loop: CASSYRALNTEAFF. For the CDR3, the DNA is TGTGCCAGCAGTTACAGGGCCCTGAACACTGAAGCTTTCTTT. Full variable domain (remainder filled in from reference TRBV2 and TRBJ1-1): EPEVTQTPSHQVTQMGQEVILRCVPISNHLYFYWYRQILGQKVEFLVSFYNNEISEKSEIFDDQFSVERPDGSNFTLKIRSTKLEDSAMYFCASSYRALNTEAFFGQGTRLTVV.

The V and J genes are TRBV19 and TRBJ2-2, with D possibly matching TRBD2 (5 bases). V lost 7 bases and J lost 1, with 10 bases in between. The CDR3 consists of 14 residues. Germline V gene lookup returns CDR1 LNHDA and CDR2 SQIVND (reference sequence). The CDR3 reads CASIQGLNTGELFF. CDR3 in DNA: TGTGCCAGTATTCAAGGACTGAACACCGGGGAGCTGTTTTTT.